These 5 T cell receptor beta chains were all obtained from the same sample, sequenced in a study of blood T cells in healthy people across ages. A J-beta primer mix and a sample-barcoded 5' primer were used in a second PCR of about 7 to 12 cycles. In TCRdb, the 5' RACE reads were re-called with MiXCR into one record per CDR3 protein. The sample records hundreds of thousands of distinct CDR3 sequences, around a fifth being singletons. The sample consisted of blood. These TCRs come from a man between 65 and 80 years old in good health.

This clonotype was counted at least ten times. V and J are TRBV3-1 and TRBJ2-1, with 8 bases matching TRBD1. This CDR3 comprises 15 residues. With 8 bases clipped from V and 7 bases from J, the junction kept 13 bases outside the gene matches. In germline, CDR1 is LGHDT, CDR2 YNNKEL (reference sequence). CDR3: CASLNGQGRYNEQFF. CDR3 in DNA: TGTGCCAGCCTTAACGGACAGGGAAGGTATAATGAGCAGTTCTTC.

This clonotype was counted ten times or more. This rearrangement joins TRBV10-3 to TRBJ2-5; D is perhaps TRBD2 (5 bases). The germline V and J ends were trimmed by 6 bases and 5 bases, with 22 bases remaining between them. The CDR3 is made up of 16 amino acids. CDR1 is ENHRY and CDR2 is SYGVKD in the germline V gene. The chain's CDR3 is CAISHELLGSRETQYF. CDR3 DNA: TGTGCCATCAGCCATGAGCTGCTAGGGAGCCGGGAGACCCAGTACTTC.

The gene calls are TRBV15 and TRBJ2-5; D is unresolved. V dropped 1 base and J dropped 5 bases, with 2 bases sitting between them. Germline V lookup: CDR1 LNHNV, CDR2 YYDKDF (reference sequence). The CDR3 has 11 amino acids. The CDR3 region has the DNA TGTGCCACCAGCAGAGTTGAGACCCAGTACTTC. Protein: CATSRVETQYF.

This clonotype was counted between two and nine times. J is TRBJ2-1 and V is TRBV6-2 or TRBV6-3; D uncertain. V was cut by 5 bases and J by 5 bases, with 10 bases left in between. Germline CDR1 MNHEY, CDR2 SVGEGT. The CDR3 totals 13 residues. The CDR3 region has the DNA TGTGCCAGCAGTAGGCAGCTTAACAATGAGCAGTTCTTC. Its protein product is CASSRQLNNEQFF.

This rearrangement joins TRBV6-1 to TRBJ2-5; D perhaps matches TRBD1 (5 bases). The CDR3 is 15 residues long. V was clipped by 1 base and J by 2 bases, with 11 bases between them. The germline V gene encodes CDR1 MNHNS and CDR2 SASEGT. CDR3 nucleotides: TGTGCCAGCAGTGAAGGCAGGGTAGGACAAGAGACCCAGTACTTC. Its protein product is CASSEGRVGQETQYF.